The clone carrying this TCR beta chain was observed at least ten times. Its antigen is undetermined. TCR alpha and TCR beta cDNA libraries carrying sample barcodes and UMIs came from 5'RACE with constant-segment primers. TCRdb passed the 5' RACE reads through MiXCR, listing each CDR3 protein once. The top ten clones hold over 20% of a sample with 250,000 to 300,000 distinct CDR3 sequences, roughly 15% of them seen once. These data originate in a study of T-cell memory formation after mild COVID-19. Whole-study findings and limits: Memory from before infection featured some responding clones, which suggests cross-reactive memory joined.

Germline CDR1 and CDR2: MNHEY and SMNVEV (reference sequence). V lost 6 bases, J lost 0 bases, and 9 bases lay in between. This CDR3 spans 15 amino acids. The chain has TRBV27 and TRBJ2-6, with unresolved D. Material: PBMCs or a T cell subset sorted from them (not recorded which). The TCR was taken from a man aged 18 to 30 who had mild COVID-19 (a few samples of this study predate the infection). Cell type and time point are not known. CDR3 sequence: CASSSWSSGANVLTF. As DNA, the CDR3 is TGTGCCAGCAGCTCTTGGAGCTCTGGGGCCAACGTCCTGACTTTC.